This passage covers 27 T cell receptor beta chains from one sample sequenced in a study of shared clonotypes between healthy human individuals. Using immunoSEQ multiplex PCR, the repertoire was profiled, and TCRdb retains in-frame clones only, with some absent. The table records about 1 million clones, approximately 70% of them present only once. Sequencing was done on a sample of memory CD4+ T cells sorted from blood. Subset described: CD45RA-negative fraction. These receptors all stem from a man aged 18 to 29 in good health.

This chain joins TRBV7-3 and TRBJ2-5; 11 nucleotides line up with TRBD2. Trimming cost V 4 bases and J 4 bases; bases outside gene matches: 5. This CDR3 has 15 residues. Looked up from germline, CDR1 is SGHTA and CDR2 is FQGTGA. The CDR3 is CASSSPLAGVETQYF. CDR3 coding DNA: TGTGCCAGCAGCTCCCCACTAGCGGGGGTAGAGACCCAGTACTTC.

This chain links TRBV4-1 with TRBJ2-1; D is perhaps TRBD1 or TRBD2 (5 bases each). Germline CDR1 reads MGHRA; CDR2 reads YSYEKL. V gave up 6 bases and J gave up 5 bases, with 17 bases separating them. The CDR3 is 15 residues long. This chain's CDR3 is CASRRETADNNEQFF. The DNA for the CDR3 is TGCGCCAGCAGGAGGGAAACAGCGGACAACAATGAGCAGTTCTTC.

J is TRBJ2-1 and V is TRBV28, with D perhaps TRBD1 or TRBD2 (7 bases each). Trimming removed 4 bases at V and 4 bases at J, with 14 bases between. The CDR3 length is 15 residues. From germline, CDR1 is MDHEN and CDR2 SYDVKM. The CDR3 nucleotides read TGTGCCAGCAGTTCAGGGGGGGCAGGATACAATGAGCAGTTCTTC. Amino acids: CASSSGGAGYNEQFF.

In its sample, this clone was seen many times. The chain recombines TRBV7-2 with TRBJ2-3; the D gene is possibly TRBD2 (6 bases). Germline V gene sequence: CDR1 SGHTA, CDR2 FQGNSA. The CDR3 loop spans 19 amino acids. The ends were cut back, 5 bases at V and 2 bases at J, with 26 bases in the middle. The CDR3 DNA reads as TGTGCCAGCAGCCCCACACCCCCAACGGGAGTGCAGGTCACAGATACGCAGTATTTT. Amino acids: CASSPTPPTGVQVTDTQYF.

The J gene is TRBJ1-1, the V gene TRBV28; D is unresolved. This CDR3 has 15 residues. V was clipped by 6 bases and J by 3 bases, with 17 bases between them. Per germline, CDR1 MDHEN and CDR2 SYDVKM. The CDR3 sequence: CASRRYGAFDTEAFF. CDR3 nucleotide sequence: TGTGCCAGCAGGAGGTACGGCGCTTTCGACACTGAAGCTTTCTTT.

This rearrangement joins TRBV4-1 to TRBJ1-3, with D unresolved. Germline assignment: CDR1 MGHRA and CDR2 YSYEKL. Trimming stripped 0 bases from V and 0 bases from J, with 12 bases between. The CDR3 is 17 amino acids. CDR3 in DNA: TGCGCCAGCAGCCAAGACACCGGACTTCGCTCTGGAAACACCATATATTTT. Translated: CASSQDTGLRSGNTIYF.

The chain combines TRBV19 with TRBJ2-2, with TRBD2 identical over 8 bases. V dropped 8 bases and J dropped 0; count of bases not matched to a gene: 5. This CDR3 is built from 15 residues. Germline V CDR1 and CDR2: LNHDA, SQIVND (reference sequence). The CDR3 sequence: CASRPGGTNTGELFF. In DNA, the CDR3 is TGTGCCAGTCGCCCGGGGGGGACGAACACCGGGGAGCTGTTTTTT.

The V gene is TRBV19, the J gene TRBJ1-5; D may be TRBD1 (6 bases). CDR3 size: 16 residues. The germline V and J ends were trimmed by 7 bases and 0 bases, with 16 bases remaining between them. Per germline, CDR1 LNHDA and CDR2 SQIVND (reference sequence). The CDR3 loop reads CASTRTETFSNQPQHF. DNA for the CDR3: TGTGCCAGTACTCGGACAGAAACCTTTAGCAATCAGCCCCAGCATTTT.

The chain joins TRBV2 to TRBJ2-7; TRBD2 aligns across 9 bases. Trimming at V came to 6 bases and at J to 4 bases, leaving 4 bases not matched to a gene. This CDR3 has 13 residues. CDR1 is SNHLY, CDR2 FYNNEI, per germline. The CDR3 reads CASRRGGGYEQYF. As DNA, the CDR3 is TGTGCCAGCAGGCGGGGGGGCGGGTACGAGCAGTACTTC.

This clone occurred a few times. The chain has TRBV30 and TRBJ1-2; D is undetermined. The CDR3 sequence is 14 residues long. Germline V lookup: CDR1 GTSNPN, CDR2 SVGIG (reference sequence). V lost 0 bases and J lost 4, with 12 bases in between. CDR3 DNA sequence: TGTGCCTGGAGTGTACTTCCCGGCGGCTATGGCTACACCTTC. Residues: CAWSVLPGGYGYTF.

This sequence joins TRBV5-4 and TRBJ2-5; D is perhaps TRBD2 (5 bases). V shed 0 bases and J shed 7 bases, with 10 bases lying between them. CDR3 length equals 13 residues. Germline lookup yields CDR1 SGHNT and CDR2 YYREEE (reference sequence). The CDR3 loop reads CASSLGTRGTQYF. The CDR3 DNA reads as TGTGCCAGCAGCTTGGGTACCCGGGGGACCCAGTACTTC.

This chain joins TRBV28 and TRBJ1-2; TRBD1 aligns across 9 bases. This CDR3 region has 15 residues. Losses at the gene ends were 4 bases for V and 7 bases for J; bases not matched to a gene: 10. Germline loops: CDR1 MDHEN, CDR2 SYDVKM. The CDR3, as DNA: TGTGCCAGCAGTTCCTACACAGGGGGCTGGTTTGGCTACACCTTC. Protein product: CASSSYTGGWFGYTF.

A few counts support this clone. The J gene is TRBJ2-5, the V gene TRBV9; the D gene is possibly TRBD1 (5 bases). V gave up 2 bases and J gave up 5 bases, with 10 bases separating them. Germline values: CDR1 SGDLS, CDR2 YYNGEE. The CDR3 covers 13 residues. CDR3 in amino acids: CASSVSTVETQYF. In DNA, the CDR3 is TGTGCCAGCAGCGTGTCGACAGTTGAGACCCAGTACTTC.

This clone turned up a few times. The DNA of the CDR3 is TGTGCCAGCAGTTTTGGGCAGAGAAATGAAAAACTGTTTTTT. Protein: CASSFGQRNEKLFF. The rearrangement uses TRBV11-2 and TRBJ1-4, with no clear D. Trimming shortened V by 6 bases and J by 5 bases, and 13 bases separated the two germline ends. There are 14 residues in the CDR3. The germline V gene encodes CDR1 SGHAT and CDR2 FQNNGV.

Worth noting for this clone: Other nucleotide sequences in the sample specify the same CDR3. The chain is built from TRBV5-1 and TRBJ2-3, with unresolved D. Trimming took off 3 bases at V and 5 bases at J, with 7 bases between the two ends. Germline assignment: CDR1 SGHRS and CDR2 YFSETQ. This CDR3 region has 12 residues. The CDR3 region is CASSSAGDTQYF. DNA for the CDR3: TGCGCCAGCAGCTCCGCTGGAGATACGCAGTATTTT.

The genes are TRBV2 and TRBJ2-7; D not certain. The V and J ends lost 4 bases and 4 bases respectively, with 8 bases between them. Germline V lookup: CDR1 SNHLY, CDR2 FYNNEI. The length of the CDR3 is 12 residues. CDR3 residues: CASSAQVYEQYF. Written as DNA, the CDR3 is TGTGCCAGCAGTGCCCAGGTTTACGAGCAGTACTTC.

This clone occurred a few times. The rearrangement joins TRBV19 to TRBJ2-6, with 7 bases matching TRBD1. Germline CDR1 is LNHDA and CDR2 is SQIVND (reference sequence). The CDR3 length is 15 residues. V dropped 5 bases and J dropped 0; count of bases not matched to a gene: 1. CDR3 DNA sequence: TGTGCCAGTAGTGGGGACAGCTCTGGGGCCAACGTCCTGACTTTC. Encoded protein: CASSGDSSGANVLTF. The full variable domain, rest sourced from reference TRBV19 and TRBJ2-6, is DGGITQSPKYLFRKEGQNVTLSCEQNLNHDAMYWYRQDPGQGLRLIYYSQIVNDFQKGDIAEGYSVSREKKESFPLTVTSAQKNPTAFYLCASSGDSSGANVLTFGAGSRLTVL.

The V gene is TRBV2, the J gene TRBJ1-5; the match to TRBD1 covers 8 bases. Germline values: CDR1 SNHLY, CDR2 FYNNEI. V dropped 11 bases and J dropped 3; count of bases not matched to a gene: 9. The CDR3 sequence is 14 residues long. The CDR3 protein is CAGRDRQINQPQHF. The CDR3 DNA reads as TGTGCCGGCCGGGACAGGCAGATCAATCAGCCCCAGCATTTT. Full variable domain (remainder filled in from reference TRBV2 and TRBJ1-5): EPEVTQTPSHQVTQMGQEVILRCVPISNHLYFYWYRQILGQKVEFLVSFYNNEISEKSEIFDDQFSVERPDGSNFTLKIRSTKLEDSAMYFCAGRDRQINQPQHFGDGTRLSIL.

The chain joins TRBV7-2 to TRBJ1-5; tentative D call: TRBD1 (6 bases). From germline, CDR1 is SGHTA and CDR2 FQGNSA. Trimming took 4 bases from V and 3 from J, leaving 13 bases between them. The CDR3 has 15 amino acids. CDR3 in amino acids: CASSSGAGVNQPQHF. In DNA, the CDR3 is TGTGCCAGCAGCTCAGGGGCAGGGGTCAATCAGCCCCAGCATTTT. Variable domain in full (rest from reference TRBV7-2 and TRBJ1-5): GAGVSQSPSNKVTEKGKDVELRCDPISGHTALYWYRQSLGQGLEFLIYFQGNSAPDKSGLPSDRFSAERTGGSVSTLTIQRTQQEDSAVYLCASSSGAGVNQPQHFGDGTRLSIL.

This chain connects TRBV19 to TRBJ2-3; 12 positions match TRBD2. The V segment lost 3 bases and the J segment 2 bases; nucleotides outside the gene matches: 9. The CDR3 is made up of 18 amino acids. The germline CDR1 and CDR2 sequences are LNHDA and SQIVND (reference sequence). CDR3 sequence: CASSILPLAGGLTDTQYF. DNA for the CDR3: TGTGCCAGTAGTATCCTACCTCTAGCGGGAGGGCTCACAGATACGCAGTATTTT. Variable domain in full (rest from reference TRBV19 and TRBJ2-3): DGGITQSPKYLFRKEGQNVTLSCEQNLNHDAMYWYRQDPGQGLRLIYYSQIVNDFQKGDIAEGYSVSREKKESFPLTVTSAQKNPTAFYLCASSILPLAGGLTDTQYFGPGTRLTVL.

This chain connects TRBV30 to TRBJ2-7; 9 nucleotides agree with TRBD2. This CDR3 has 15 residues. V was pared by 7 bases and J by 5 bases, with 15 bases of the junction left unmatched. Germline V gene lookup returns CDR1 GTSNPN and CDR2 SVGIG (reference sequence). The CDR3 reads CAFARAGGLMDEQYF. CDR3 sequence (DNA): TGTGCCTTTGCCCGGGCGGGGGGGCTGATGGACGAGCAGTACTTC.

V and J are TRBV10-3 and TRBJ2-5; TRBD2 aligns across 10 bases. TRBJ2-7 matches the DNA end more closely, so the J call is doubtful. The germline CDR1 and CDR2 sequences are ENHRY and SYGVKD. CDR3 length: 13 amino acids. CDR3 sequence: CAITSGGSYEQYF. DNA of the CDR3: TGTGCCATCACTAGCGGGGGCTCCTACGAGCAGTACTTC.

The chain recombines TRBV7-2 with TRBJ1-2; D unresolved. The V and J ends lost 2 bases and 0 bases respectively, with 4 bases between them. Germline V lookup: CDR1 SGHTA, CDR2 FQGNSA. The CDR3 covers 13 residues. CDR3 loop: CASSLQANYGYTF. As DNA, the CDR3 is TGTGCCAGCAGCTTACAAGCTAACTATGGCTACACCTTC.

The chain couples TRBV30 to TRBJ1-2, with 7 bases aligning to TRBD1. The CDR3 has 14 residues. Looked up from germline, CDR1 is GTSNPN and CDR2 is SVGIG (reference sequence). The trim removed 3 bases at V and 0 bases at J, leaving 4 bases unmatched. CDR3 amino acids: CAWSLTGANYGYTF. CDR3 coding DNA: TGTGCCTGGAGCCTAACAGGGGCTAACTATGGCTACACCTTC.

Points on this clone: This sample also contains other DNA sequences that code for the same CDR3. The CDR3 is CASSESVGEQYF. The CDR3 nucleotides read TGCGCCAGCAGTGAGTCCGTGGGCGAGCAGTACTTC. The genes are TRBV10-2 and TRBJ2-7; D remains ambiguous. The CDR3 covers 12 residues. Germline values: CDR1 WSHSY, CDR2 SAAADI. V was trimmed by 0 bases and J by 6 bases, leaving 6 bases between them.

A single count supports this clone. The rearrangement links TRBV2 to TRBJ1-4, with a possible D match to TRBD1 (5 bases). Trimming stripped 7 bases from V and 7 bases from J, with 19 bases between. CDR3 length: 15 residues. The germline gives CDR1 SNHLY, CDR2 FYNNEI. CDR3 sequence: CASTLQAVVAEKLFF. CDR3 DNA sequence: TGTGCCAGCACACTACAGGCAGTGGTGGCTGAAAAACTGTTTTTT.

The V and J genes are TRBV6-1 and TRBJ1-4; D is possibly TRBD1 (5 bases). The CDR3 sequence is 14 residues long. Germline V gives CDR1 MNHNS, CDR2 SASEGT. With 4 bases removed from V and 7 bases from J, the gap between germline ends came to 13 bases. The CDR3 sequence is CASSVVGGGEKLFF. The CDR3 nucleotides are TGTGCCAGCAGTGTGGTTGGGGGGGGTGAAAAACTGTTTTTT.